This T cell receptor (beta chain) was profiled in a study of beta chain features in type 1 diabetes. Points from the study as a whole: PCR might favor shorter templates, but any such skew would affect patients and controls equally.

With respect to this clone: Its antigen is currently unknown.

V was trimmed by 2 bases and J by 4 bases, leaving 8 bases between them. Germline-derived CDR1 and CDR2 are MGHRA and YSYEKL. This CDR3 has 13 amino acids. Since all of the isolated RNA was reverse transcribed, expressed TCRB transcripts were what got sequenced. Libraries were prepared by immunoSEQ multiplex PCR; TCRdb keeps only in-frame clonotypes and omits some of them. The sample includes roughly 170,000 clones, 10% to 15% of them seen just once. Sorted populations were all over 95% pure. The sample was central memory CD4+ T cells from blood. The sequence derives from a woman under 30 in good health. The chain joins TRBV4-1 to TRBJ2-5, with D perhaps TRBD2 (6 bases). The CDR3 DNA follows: TGCGCCAGCAGCCAACTGGGGGGAGAGACCCAGTACTTC. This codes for CASSQLGGETQYF.